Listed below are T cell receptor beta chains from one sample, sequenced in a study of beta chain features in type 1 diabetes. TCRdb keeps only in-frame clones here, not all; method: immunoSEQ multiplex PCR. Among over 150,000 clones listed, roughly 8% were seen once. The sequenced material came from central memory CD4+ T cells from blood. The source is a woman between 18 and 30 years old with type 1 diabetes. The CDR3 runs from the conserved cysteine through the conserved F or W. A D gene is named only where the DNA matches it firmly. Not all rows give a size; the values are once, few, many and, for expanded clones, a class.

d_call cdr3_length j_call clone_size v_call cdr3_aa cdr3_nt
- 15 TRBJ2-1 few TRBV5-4 CASSRTVSSYNEQFF TGTGCCAGCAGTCGGACAGTTAGCTCCTACAATGAGCAGTTCTTC
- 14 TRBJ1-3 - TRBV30 CASSQGSSGNTIYF TGTGCCAGCTCGCAGGGGAGCTCTGGAAACACCATATATTTT
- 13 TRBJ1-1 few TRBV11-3 CASRFDRDTEAFF TGTGCCAGCAGGTTTGACAGAGACACTGAAGCTTTCTTT
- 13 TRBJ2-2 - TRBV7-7 CASSSQADGELFF TGTGCTAGCAGCTCGCAAGCGGATGGGGAGCTGTTTTTT
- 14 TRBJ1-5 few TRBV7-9 CASSLAGGNQPQHF TGTGCCAGCAGCTTAGCCGGGGGTAATCAGCCCCAGCATTTT
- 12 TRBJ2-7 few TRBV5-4 CASSLDRYEQYF TGTGCCAGCAGCTTGGACAGATACGAGCAGTACTTC
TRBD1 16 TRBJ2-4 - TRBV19 CASSPRQGGNGNIQYF TGTGCCAGTAGTCCCCGACAGGGGGGAAATGGCAACATTCAGTACTTC
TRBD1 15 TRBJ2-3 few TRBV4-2 CASSLYQGVTDTQYF TGTGCCAGCAGCCTCTACCAGGGGGTTACAGATACGCAGTATTTT
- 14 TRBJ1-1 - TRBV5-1 CASSLLGVGAEAFF TGCGCCAGCAGCTTGCTAGGGGTTGGCGCTGAAGCTTTCTTT
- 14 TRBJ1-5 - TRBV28 CASSLIMRGQPQHF TGTGCCAGCAGTTTAATAATGCGGGGGCAGCCCCAGCATTTT
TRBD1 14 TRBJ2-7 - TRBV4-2 CASSPGTGDYEQYF TGTGCCAGCAGCCCTGGGACAGGGGACTACGAGCAGTACTTC
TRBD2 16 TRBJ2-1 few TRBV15 CATTSGLAVTHNEQFF TGTGCCACCACCTCGGGACTAGCGGTTACACACAATGAGCAGTTCTTC
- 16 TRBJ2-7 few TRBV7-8 CASSLVRPRLSYEQYF TGTGCCAGCAGCTTAGTACGGCCGAGGCTCTCCTACGAGCAGTACTTC
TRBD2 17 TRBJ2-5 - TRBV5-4 CASSLESRTSGGRAQYF TGTGCCAGCAGCTTGGAATCTCGGACTAGCGGCGGCCGGGCCCAGTACTTC
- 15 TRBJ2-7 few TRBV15 CATSRDGQFSYEQYF TGTGCCACCAGCAGAGATGGACAGTTCTCCTACGAGCAGTACTTC
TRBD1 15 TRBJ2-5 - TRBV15 CATSRDRVRVETQYF TGTGCCACCAGCAGGGACAGGGTACGGGTTGAGACCCAGTACTTC
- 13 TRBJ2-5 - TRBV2 CASSLPEEETQYF TGTGCCAGCAGCCTACCCGAAGAAGAGACCCAGTACTTC
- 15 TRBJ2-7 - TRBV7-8 CASSLGAGKAYEQYF TGTGCCAGCAGCTTAGGGGCAGGGAAGGCTTACGAGCAGTACTTC
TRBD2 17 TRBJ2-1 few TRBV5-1 CASSLRGLTSGGNEQFF TGCGCCAGCAGCTTGAGAGGGTTGACTAGCGGTGGTAATGAGCAGTTCTTC
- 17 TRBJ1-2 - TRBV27 CASSPRSGSRMDYGYTF TGTGCCAGCAGTCCCCGCTCGGGTTCGAGAATGGACTATGGCTACACCTTC
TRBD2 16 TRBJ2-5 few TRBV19 CASKIYGLAGEETQYF TGTGCCAGTAAGATCTATGGACTAGCGGGGGAAGAGACCCAGTACTTC
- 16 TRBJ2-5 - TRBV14 CASSQGGSRLGETQYF TGTGCCAGCAGCCAAGGAGGATCCCGCCTGGGAGAGACCCAGTACTTC
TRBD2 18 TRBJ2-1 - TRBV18 CASSPSRLAGAYYNEQFF TGTGCCAGCTCACCATCTCGGCTAGCGGGAGCCTATTACAATGAGCAGTTCTTC
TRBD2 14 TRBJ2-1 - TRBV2 CASRPGLANHEQFF TGTGCCAGCAGGCCGGGACTAGCGAACCATGAGCAGTTCTTC
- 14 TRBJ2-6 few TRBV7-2 CASSPYYGANVLTF TGTGCCAGCAGCCCCTACTATGGGGCCAACGTCCTGACTTTC
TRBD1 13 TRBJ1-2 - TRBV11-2 CASGQGMDYGYTF TGTGCCAGCGGACAGGGGATGGACTATGGCTACACCTTC
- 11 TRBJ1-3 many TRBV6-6 CASTAGNTIYF TGTGCCAGCACCGCGGGAAACACCATATATTTT
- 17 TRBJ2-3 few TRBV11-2 CASSLARRGAGTDTQYF TGTGCCAGCAGCTTAGCGCGCCGGGGGGCGGGCACAGATACGCAGTATTTT
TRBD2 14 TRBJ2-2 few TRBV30 CAWRGGGNTGELFF TGTGCCTGGAGGGGCGGGGGGAACACCGGGGAGCTGTTTTTT
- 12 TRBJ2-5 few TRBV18 CASSLYQETQYF TGTGCCAGCTCTCTGTACCAAGAGACCCAGTACTTC
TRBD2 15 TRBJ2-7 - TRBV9 CASSGGGSGAYEQYF TGTGCCAGCAGCGGGGGGGGGTCTGGGGCCTACGAGCAGTACTTC
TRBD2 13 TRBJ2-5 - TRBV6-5 CASYGRAKETQYF TGTGCCAGCTACGGGAGGGCCAAAGAGACCCAGTACTTC
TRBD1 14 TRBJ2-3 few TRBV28 CASSSTGGAYTQYF TGTGCCAGCAGTTCGACAGGGGGCGCGTATACGCAGTATTTT